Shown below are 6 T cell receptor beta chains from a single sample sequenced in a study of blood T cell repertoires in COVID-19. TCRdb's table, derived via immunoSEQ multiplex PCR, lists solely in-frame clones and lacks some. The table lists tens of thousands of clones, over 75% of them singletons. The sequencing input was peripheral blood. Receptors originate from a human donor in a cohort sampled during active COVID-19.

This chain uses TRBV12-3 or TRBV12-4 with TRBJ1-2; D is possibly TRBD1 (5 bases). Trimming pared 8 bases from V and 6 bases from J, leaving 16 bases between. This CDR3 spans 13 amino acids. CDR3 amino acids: CASSEAGQNGYTF. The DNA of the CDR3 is TGTGCCAGCTCCGAGGCAGGGCAAAATGGCTACACCTTC.

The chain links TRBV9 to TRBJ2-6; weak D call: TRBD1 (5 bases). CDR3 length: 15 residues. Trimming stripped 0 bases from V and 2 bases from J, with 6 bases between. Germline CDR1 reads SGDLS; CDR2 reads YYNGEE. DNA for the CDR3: TGTGCCAGCAGCGTAGGGACAACTGGGGCCAACGTCCTGACTTTC. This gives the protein CASSVGTTGANVLTF.

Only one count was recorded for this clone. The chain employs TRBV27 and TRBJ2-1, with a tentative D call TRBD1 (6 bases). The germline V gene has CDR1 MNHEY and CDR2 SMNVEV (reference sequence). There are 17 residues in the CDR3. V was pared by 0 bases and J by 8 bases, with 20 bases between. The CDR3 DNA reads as TGTGCCAGCAGTTTATCGGGTATAGGGGGAATTATTTATGAGCAGTTCTTC. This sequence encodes CASSLSGIGGIIYEQFF.

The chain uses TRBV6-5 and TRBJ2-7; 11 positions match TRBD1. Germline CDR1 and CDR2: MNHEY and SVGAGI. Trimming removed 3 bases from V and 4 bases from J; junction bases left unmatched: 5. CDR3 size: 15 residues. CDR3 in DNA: TGTGCCAGCAGTTATGGGACAGGGGGTGGGTACGAGCAGTACTTC. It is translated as CASSYGTGGGYEQYF.

The CDR3 DNA reads TGTGCCAGTAGTAGTGGGTTTAGCGGGGGCCCTTTGGAGACCCAGTACTTC. It codes for CASSSGFSGGPLETQYF. The chain employs TRBV19 and TRBJ2-5; 9 positions match TRBD2. This CDR3 region has 17 residues. The V gene's germline CDR1 is LNHDA and CDR2 SQIVND (reference sequence). Losses at the gene ends were 4 bases for V and 5 bases for J; bases not matched to a gene: 14. The full variable domain, completed using reference TRBV19 and TRBJ2-5, is DGGITQSPKYLFRKEGQNVTLSCEQNLNHDAMYWYRQDPGQGLRLIYYSQIVNDFQKGDIAEGYSVSREKKESFPLTVTSAQKNPTAFYLCASSSGFSGGPLETQYFGPGTRLLVL.

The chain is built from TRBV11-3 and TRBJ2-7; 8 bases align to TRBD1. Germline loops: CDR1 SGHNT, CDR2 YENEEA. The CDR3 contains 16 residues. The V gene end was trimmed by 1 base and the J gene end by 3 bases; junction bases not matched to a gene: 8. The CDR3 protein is CASSLGHGQGNYEQYF. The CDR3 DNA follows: TGTGCCAGCAGCTTAGGACACGGACAGGGTAACTACGAGCAGTACTTC.